What follows are 19 T cell receptor beta chains derived from one specimen sequenced in a study of T cell responses to AZD1222 COVID-19 vaccine. Only in-frame clones appear in the TCRdb table, and some are missing; sequencing was by immunoSEQ multiplex PCR. The sample consists of 85,000 to 100,000 clones, 90% to 95% of them appearing once. The sequenced sample was peripheral blood, obtained 28 days after the second AZD1222 dose. Receptor source: an adult who received the AZD1222 COVID-19 vaccine.

This chain uses TRBV7-2 with TRBJ1-5; D unclear. The CDR3 length is 13 residues. The V gene's germline CDR1 is SGHTA and CDR2 FQGNSA. Deletions cut 1 base from V and 4 bases from J, with 5 bases between. Written as DNA, the CDR3 is TGTGCCAGCAGCTTAGAATGGAATCAGCCCCAGCATTTT. It codes for CASSLEWNQPQHF.

The chain recombines TRBV2 with TRBJ1-2, with TRBD1 identical over 12 bases. The CDR3 runs 15 residues. Germline V gene sequence: CDR1 SNHLY, CDR2 FYNNEI. J was trimmed by 4 bases and V by 5 bases; bases with no gene match: 5. CDR3 sequence: CASSPGQGAGYGYTF. The DNA of the CDR3 is TGTGCCAGCAGTCCGGGACAGGGGGCAGGCTATGGCTACACCTTC.

V and J are TRBV11-2 and TRBJ2-7; D possibly corresponds to TRBD1 (5 bases). CDR1 and CDR2 from the germline V gene are SGHAT and FQNNGV. Trimming removed 6 bases from V and 4 bases from J, with 13 bases in between. The CDR3 is made up of 13 amino acids. CDR3 region: CASRLSDRYEQYF. DNA for the CDR3: TGTGCCAGCAGACTCAGTGACAGATACGAGCAGTACTTC.

The chain uses TRBV4-1 and TRBJ1-2; 9 bases align to TRBD1. V was clipped by 8 bases and J by 6 bases; unmatched bases: 7. CDR3 length: 13 amino acids. Per the germline V gene, CDR1 is MGHRA and CDR2 is YSYEKL. Written as DNA, the CDR3 is TGCGCCAGCCGGGGGACAGGGAATCATGGCTACACCTTC. Residues: CASRGTGNHGYTF.

V gene TRBV27 combines with J gene TRBJ2-1; 7 nucleotides line up with TRBD2. The germline CDR1 and CDR2 sequences are MNHEY and SMNVEV (reference sequence). This CDR3 contains 12 residues. Losses at the gene ends were 6 bases for V and 6 bases for J; bases not matched to a gene: 2. Here the CDR3 DNA reads TGTGCCAGCAGGTCGGGGGGCAATGAGCAGTTCTTC. This codes for CASRSGGNEQFF.

The gene calls are TRBV25-1 and TRBJ1-6; 12 bases agree with TRBD1. After removal of 6 bases from V and 11 bases from J, the junction contained 11 bases not matched to a gene. The CDR3 has 16 amino acids. Germline V lookup: CDR1 MGHDK, CDR2 SYGVNS. The CDR3 here is CASRARDRGRDPPLHF. The CDR3 DNA is TGTGCCAGCAGGGCCCGGGACAGGGGGCGCGATCCACCCCTCCACTTT. The full variable domain, with the rest looked up from reference TRBV25-1 and TRBJ1-6, is EADIYQTPRYLVIGTGKKITLECSQTMGHDKMYWYQQDPGMELHLIHYSYGVNSTEKGDLSSESTVSRIRTEHFPLTLESARPSHTSQYLCASRARDRGRDPPLHFGNGTRLTVT.

This chain joins TRBV11-2 and TRBJ1-6; D is possibly TRBD1 (6 bases). Germline loops: CDR1 SGHAT, CDR2 FQNNGV. The CDR3 is 12 residues long. V lost 5 bases and J 11 bases, leaving 10 bases between the germline ends. The CDR3 region has the DNA TGTGCCAGCAGCCAGGGGCAGCCACCCCTCCACTTT. Amino acids: CASSQGQPPLHF.

This chain joins TRBV6-5 and TRBJ2-7, with TRBD2 matching over 7 bases. CDR1 and CDR2 from the germline V gene are MNHEY and SVGAGI. The CDR3 runs to 15 residues. Unmatched junction bases numbered 14, after V lost 6 bases and J lost 6 bases. The DNA for the CDR3 is TGTGCCAGCAGGTCCCTAGGCGGGAGTAGTCCCGAGCAGTACTTC. This sequence encodes CASRSLGGSSPEQYF.

This clone appeared many times. The chain uses TRBV5-1 and TRBJ2-5; no definite D call. Germline V gene sequence: CDR1 SGHRS, CDR2 YFSETQ. The CDR3 has 16 residues. V lost 0 bases, J lost 2 bases, and 14 bases lay in between. CDR3 residues: CASSLAYDSPQETQYF. The CDR3 DNA follows: TGCGCCAGCAGCTTGGCCTATGACTCTCCGCAAGAGACCCAGTACTTC.

The genes are TRBV28 and TRBJ2-3, with D perhaps TRBD2 (6 bases). The CDR3 extends over 17 amino acids. Per the germline V gene, CDR1 is MDHEN and CDR2 is SYDVKM. The V gene lost 5 bases and the J gene lost 1 base, with 19 bases spanning the gap. CDR3 sequence reads: CASSTPSAGRGTDTQYF. CDR3 nucleotides: TGTGCCAGCAGTACCCCTAGTGCGGGGCGCGGCACAGATACGCAGTATTTT.

This rearrangement joins TRBV2 to TRBJ2-3; TRBD2 aligns across 8 bases. Trimming at V came to 2 bases and at J to 4 bases, leaving 8 bases not matched to a gene. There are 16 residues in the CDR3. Germline CDR1 SNHLY, CDR2 FYNNEI. The CDR3 DNA reads TGTGCCAGCAGTGAAAGAGGAGCGGGAGCCCCAGATACGCAGTATTTT. It specifies CASSERGAGAPDTQYF.

The J gene is TRBJ1-6, the V gene TRBV4-3; unclear D gene. Trimming stripped 4 bases from V and 4 bases from J, with 14 bases between. Per germline, CDR1 LGHNA and CDR2 YSLEER. The CDR3 has 16 amino acids. The chain's CDR3 is CASSPDTEGYNSPLHF. The CDR3, as DNA: TGCGCCAGCAGCCCTGACACTGAGGGTTATAATTCACCCCTCCACTTT.

V and J are TRBV30 and TRBJ1-5; D possibly corresponds to TRBD1 (6 bases). From germline, CDR1 is GTSNPN and CDR2 SVGIG (reference sequence). This CDR3 has 12 amino acids. V lost 5 bases and J 4 bases, leaving 9 bases between the germline ends. Here the CDR3 DNA reads TGTGCCTGGGCCCAGGGGAATCAGCCCCAGCATTTT. The encoded protein is CAWAQGNQPQHF.

The chain links TRBV28 to TRBJ1-6; TRBD1 aligns across 9 bases. The CDR3 loop spans 14 amino acids. V shed 5 bases, J shed 10 bases, and the junction held 6 bases outside the gene matches. Germline assignment: CDR1 MDHEN and CDR2 SYDVKM. CDR3 loop: CASSMGQGSSPLHF. CDR3 nucleotides: TGTGCCAGCAGTATGGGACAGGGCTCATCACCCCTCCACTTT. Filled out from reference TRBV28 and TRBJ1-6, the complete variable domain reads DVKVTQSSRYLVKRTGEKVFLECVQDMDHENMFWYRQDPGLGLRLIYFSYDVKMKEKGDIPEGYSVSREKKERFSLILESASTNQTSMYLCASSMGQGSSPLHFGNGTRLTVT.

The J gene is TRBJ1-5, the V gene TRBV6-1, with TRBD1 matching over 8 bases. V lost 1 base and J lost 7; bases outside the gene matches: 9. This CDR3 is built from 16 residues. Germline loops: CDR1 MNHNS, CDR2 SASEGT. Written as DNA, the CDR3 is TGTGCCAGCAGTGAAGGGCGTGCAGGGGGCTACCAGCCCCAGCATTTT. Its protein product is CASSEGRAGGYQPQHF.

The chain combines TRBV11-2 with TRBJ2-1; 15 nucleotides agree with TRBD2. Looked up from germline, CDR1 is SGHAT and CDR2 is FQNNGV. V shed 1 base and J 5 bases; nucleotides not matched to a gene: 3. The CDR3 totals 17 residues. DNA for the CDR3: TGTGCCAGCAGCTTAGGGACTAGCGGGAGGGCCCACAATGAGCAGTTCTTC. This translates into CASSLGTSGRAHNEQFF.

This clone was seen only a few times. This chain links TRBV19 with TRBJ2-7; TRBD1 might be the D (5 bases). The CDR3 covers 15 residues. Germline-derived CDR1 and CDR2 are LNHDA and SQIVND (reference sequence). Trimming removed 10 bases from V and 2 bases from J, with 21 bases in between. In DNA, the CDR3 is TGTGCCACCTCTACACCTCAGGGAATTGCCTACGAGCAGTACTTC. Translation: CATSTPQGIAYEQYF. Looking up the rest from reference TRBV19 and TRBJ2-7 gives the full variable domain: DGGITQSPKYLFRKEGQNVTLSCEQNLNHDAMYWYRQDPGQGLRLIYYSQIVNDFQKGDIAEGYSVSREKKESFPLTVTSAQKNPTAFYLCATSTPQGIAYEQYFGPGTRLTVT.

This rearrangement joins TRBV7-9 to TRBJ2-7; D is unresolved. The CDR3 loop spans 13 amino acids. V lost 5 bases to trimming and J lost 5 bases, with 13 bases between them. Germline loops: CDR1 SEHNR, CDR2 FQNEAQ (reference sequence). The CDR3 here is CASSPLPGNEQYF. The CDR3, as DNA: TGTGCCAGCAGCCCCCTTCCCGGTAACGAGCAGTACTTC.

Only one count was recorded for this clone. This chain uses TRBV2 with TRBJ2-1; D could derive from TRBD1 or TRBD2 (5 bases each). V shed 6 bases and J shed 16 bases, with 16 bases lying between them. Germline-derived CDR1 and CDR2 are SNHLY and FYNNEI. The CDR3 extends over 11 amino acids. The CDR3 bases are TGTGCCAGCAGCCGGGAAGAAGGGGACTTCTTC. This codes for CASSREEGDFF.